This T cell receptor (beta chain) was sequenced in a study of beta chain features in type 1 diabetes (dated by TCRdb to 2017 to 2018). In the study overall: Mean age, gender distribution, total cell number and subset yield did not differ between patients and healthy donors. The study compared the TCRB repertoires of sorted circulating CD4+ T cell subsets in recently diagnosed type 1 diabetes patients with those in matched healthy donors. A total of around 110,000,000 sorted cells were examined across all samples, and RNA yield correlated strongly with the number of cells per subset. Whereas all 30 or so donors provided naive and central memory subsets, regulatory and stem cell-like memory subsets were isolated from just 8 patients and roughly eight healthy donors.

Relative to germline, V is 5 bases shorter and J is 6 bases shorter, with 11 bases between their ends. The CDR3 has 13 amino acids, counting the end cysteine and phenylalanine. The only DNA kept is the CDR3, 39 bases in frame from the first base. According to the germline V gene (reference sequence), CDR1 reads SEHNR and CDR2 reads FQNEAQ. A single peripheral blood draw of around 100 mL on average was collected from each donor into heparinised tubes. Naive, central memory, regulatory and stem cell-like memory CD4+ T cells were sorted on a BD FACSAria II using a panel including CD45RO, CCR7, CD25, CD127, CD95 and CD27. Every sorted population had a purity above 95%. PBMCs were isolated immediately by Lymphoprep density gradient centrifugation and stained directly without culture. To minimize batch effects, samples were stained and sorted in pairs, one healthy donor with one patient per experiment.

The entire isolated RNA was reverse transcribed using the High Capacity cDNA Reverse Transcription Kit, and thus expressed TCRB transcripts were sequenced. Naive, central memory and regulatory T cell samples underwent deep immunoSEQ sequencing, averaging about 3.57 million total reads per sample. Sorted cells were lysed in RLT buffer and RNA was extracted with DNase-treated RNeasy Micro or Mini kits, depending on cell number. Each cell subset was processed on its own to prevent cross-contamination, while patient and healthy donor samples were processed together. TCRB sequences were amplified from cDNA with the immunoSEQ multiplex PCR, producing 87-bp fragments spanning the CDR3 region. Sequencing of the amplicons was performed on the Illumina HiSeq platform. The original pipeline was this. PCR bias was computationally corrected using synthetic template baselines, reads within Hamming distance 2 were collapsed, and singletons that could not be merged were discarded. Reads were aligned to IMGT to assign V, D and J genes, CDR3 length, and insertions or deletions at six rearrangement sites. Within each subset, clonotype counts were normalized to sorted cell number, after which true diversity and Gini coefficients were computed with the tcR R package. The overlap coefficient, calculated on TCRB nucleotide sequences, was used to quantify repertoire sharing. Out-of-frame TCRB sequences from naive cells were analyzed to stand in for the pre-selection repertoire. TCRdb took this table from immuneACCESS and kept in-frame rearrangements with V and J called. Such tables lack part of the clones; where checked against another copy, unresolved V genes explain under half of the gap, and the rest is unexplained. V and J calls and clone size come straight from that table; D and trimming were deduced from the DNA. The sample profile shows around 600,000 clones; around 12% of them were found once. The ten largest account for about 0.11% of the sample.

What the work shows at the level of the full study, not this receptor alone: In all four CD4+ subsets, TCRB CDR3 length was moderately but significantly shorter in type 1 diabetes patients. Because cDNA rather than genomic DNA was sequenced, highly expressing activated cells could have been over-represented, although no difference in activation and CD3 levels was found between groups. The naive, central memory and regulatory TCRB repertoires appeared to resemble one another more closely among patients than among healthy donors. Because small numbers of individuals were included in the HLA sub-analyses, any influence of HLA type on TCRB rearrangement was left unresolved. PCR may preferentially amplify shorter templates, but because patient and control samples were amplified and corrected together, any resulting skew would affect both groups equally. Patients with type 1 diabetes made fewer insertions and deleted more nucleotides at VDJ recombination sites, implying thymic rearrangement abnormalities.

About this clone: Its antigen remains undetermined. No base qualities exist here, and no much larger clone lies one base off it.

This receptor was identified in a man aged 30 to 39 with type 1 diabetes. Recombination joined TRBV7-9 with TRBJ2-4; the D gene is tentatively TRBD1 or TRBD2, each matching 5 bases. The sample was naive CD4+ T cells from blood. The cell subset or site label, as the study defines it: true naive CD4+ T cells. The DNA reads TGTGCCAGCAGCGGGCAGGGACCAAACATTCAGTACTTC. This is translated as CASSGQGPNIQYF.